Listed below are T cell receptor beta chains from one sample, sequenced in a study of stem cell transplantation in POMP-related autoinflammatory disease. The protocol was immunoSEQ multiplex PCR, while the TCRdb copy is restricted to in-frame clones and leaves out a portion. In the table there are about 8,900 clones, more than 85% of which are singletons. Sequenced here: CD8+ T cells from PBMCs, sampled before stem cell transplantation. The source of these receptors is a human donor with POMP-related autoinflammation and immune dysregulation (PRAID). Each CDR3 is given with its conserved first and last residue. Some rows have no size entry. The others give once, few or many, or a class for an expanded clone.

CDR3,J,size,V
CASSLMGHTEAFF,TRBJ1-1,.,TRBV11-2
CASSLAGQGYGYTF,TRBJ1-2,.,TRBV27
CASIDEQYF,TRBJ2-7,once,TRBV6-6
CASSQEGGYTF,TRBJ1-2,.,TRBV4-1
CASSVEGISTDTQYF,TRBJ2-3,.,TRBV9
CASSLEGEGITPQHF,TRBJ1-5,.,TRBV28
CASSGLGETQYF,TRBJ2-5,.,TRBV9
CASSQTRSRNNEQFF,TRBJ2-1,.,TRBV5-8
CASSESSTEAFF,TRBJ1-1,.,TRBV7-9
CASSPHSPGAYGYTF,TRBJ1-2,few,TRBV4-1
CASLAGGYTF,TRBJ1-2,.,TRBV28
CASSLGANVLTF,TRBJ2-6,.,TRBV13
CASSTLGPNTEAFF,TRBJ1-1,.,TRBV6-5
CASRSSGLHYEQYF,TRBJ2-7,.,TRBV27
CASSLASGSTDTQYF,TRBJ2-3,.,TRBV7-9
CASSTRDSQFTDTQYF,TRBJ2-3,.,TRBV5-4
CASSLGGGRTDTQYF,TRBJ2-3,.,TRBV11-2
CASRDSYGYTF,TRBJ1-2,few,TRBV19
CASSQVTGGNQPQHF,TRBJ1-5,few,TRBV4-1
CASSLGWAQGTETQYF,TRBJ2-5,.,TRBV5-4
CASSPSLVNEQFF,TRBJ2-1,.,TRBV7-6
CASSLGSGGAADTQYF,TRBJ2-3,.,TRBV5-6
CASRDVSYEQYF,TRBJ2-7,few,TRBV10-1